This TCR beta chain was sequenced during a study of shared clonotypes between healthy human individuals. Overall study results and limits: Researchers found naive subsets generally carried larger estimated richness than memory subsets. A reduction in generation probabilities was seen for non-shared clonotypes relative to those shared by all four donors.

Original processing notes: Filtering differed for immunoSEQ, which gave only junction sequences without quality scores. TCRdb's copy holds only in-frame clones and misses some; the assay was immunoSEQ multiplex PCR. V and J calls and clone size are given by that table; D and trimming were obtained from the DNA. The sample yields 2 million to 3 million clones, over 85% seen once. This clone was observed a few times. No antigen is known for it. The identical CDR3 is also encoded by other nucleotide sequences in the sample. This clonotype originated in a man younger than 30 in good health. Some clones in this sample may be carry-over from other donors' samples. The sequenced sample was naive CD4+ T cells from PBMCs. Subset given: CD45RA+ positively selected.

CDR3 region: CATSTGLQETQYF. CDR3 in DNA: TGTGCCACCAGCACGGGGCTACAAGAGACCCAGTACTTC. The chain couples TRBV15 to TRBJ2-5; D possibly uses TRBD1 or TRBD2 (5 bases each). Germline CDR1 is LNHNV and CDR2 is YYDKDF (reference sequence). The length of the CDR3 is 13 residues. Trimming removed 4 bases at V and 2 bases at J, with 8 bases between. The variable domain in full, with the rest retrieved from reference TRBV15 and TRBJ2-5, is DAMVIQNPRYQVTQFGKPVTLSCSQTLNHNVMYWYQQKSSQAPKLLFHYYDKDFNNEADTPDNFQSRRPNTSFCFLDIRSPGLGDTAMYLCATSTGLQETQYFGPGTRLLVL.